This record looks at one TCR beta chain sequence and its context. Its antigen is undetermined. This record belongs to a study of beta chain features in type 1 diabetes. Study context: Similarity in age, gender and cell yields was seen between patients and healthy donors.

Expressed TCRB transcripts were sequenced, since all the RNA that had been isolated was reverse transcribed. TCRdb's table, derived via immunoSEQ multiplex PCR, lists solely in-frame clones and lacks some. The sample has some 700,000 clones, around an eighth seen once; the top ten hold less than 0.025%. This CDR3 contains 15 residues. The V gene's germline CDR1 is MDHEN and CDR2 SYDVKM. V was clipped by 6 bases and J by 12 bases; unmatched bases: 16. A single heparinised draw of about 120 mL on average was taken per donor. Study-level results: Compared to healthy donors, patients appeared to have naive, central memory and Treg TCRB repertoires that were more alike. A PCR bias possibly favoring shorter templates would apply equally to patients and controls. TCRB CDR3 length was moderately but significantly reduced in all four CD4+ subsets of Type 1 diabetes patients.

The receptor's source is a man aged 18 to 35 with type 1 diabetes. Specimen: naive CD4+ T cells from blood. V and J are TRBV28 and TRBJ2-5, with TRBD2 matching over 10 bases. The CDR3 loop reads CASSNPGLASPPEYF. CDR3 DNA sequence: TGTGCCAGCAGCAACCCGGGACTAGCGTCTCCCCCGGAGTACTTC.